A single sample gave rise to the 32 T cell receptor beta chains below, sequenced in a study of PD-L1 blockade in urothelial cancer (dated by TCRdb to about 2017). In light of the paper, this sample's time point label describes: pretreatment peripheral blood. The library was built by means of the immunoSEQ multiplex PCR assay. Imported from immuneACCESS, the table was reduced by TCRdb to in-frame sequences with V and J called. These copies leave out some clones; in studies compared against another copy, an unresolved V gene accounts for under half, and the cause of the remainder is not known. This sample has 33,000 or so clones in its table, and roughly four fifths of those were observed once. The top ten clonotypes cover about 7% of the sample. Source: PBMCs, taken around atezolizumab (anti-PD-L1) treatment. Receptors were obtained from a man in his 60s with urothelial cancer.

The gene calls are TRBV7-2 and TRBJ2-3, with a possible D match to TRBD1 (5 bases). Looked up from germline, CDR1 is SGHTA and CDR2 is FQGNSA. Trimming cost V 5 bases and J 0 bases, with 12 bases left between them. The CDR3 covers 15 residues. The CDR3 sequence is CASSIDSASTDTQYF. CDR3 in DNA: TGTGCCAGCAGCATAGACAGTGCTAGCACAGATACGCAGTATTTT.

The CDR3 here is CATSSETVGGRDGELFF. The CDR3 nucleotides read TGTGCCACCAGCAGCGAGACGGTGGGGGGACGGGACGGGGAGCTGTTTTTT. J is TRBJ2-2 and V is TRBV15; TRBD2 is a possible D gene (6 bases). With 3 bases removed from V and 7 bases from J, the gap between germline ends came to 21 bases. CDR3 length: 17 amino acids. The germline gives CDR1 LNHNV, CDR2 YYDKDF (reference sequence).

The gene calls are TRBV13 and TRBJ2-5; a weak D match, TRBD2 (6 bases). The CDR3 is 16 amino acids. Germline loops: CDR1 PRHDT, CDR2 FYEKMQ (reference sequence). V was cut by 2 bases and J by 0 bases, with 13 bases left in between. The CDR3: CASSLRPRGNQETQYF. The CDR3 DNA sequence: TGTGCCAGCAGCTTACGACCCCGGGGGAACCAAGAGACCCAGTACTTC. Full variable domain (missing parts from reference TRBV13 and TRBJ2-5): AAGVIQSPRHLIKEKRETATLKCYPIPRHDTVYWYQQGPGQDPQFLISFYEKMQSDKGSIPDRFSAQQFSDYHSELNMSSLELGDSALYFCASSLRPRGNQETQYFGPGTRLLVL.

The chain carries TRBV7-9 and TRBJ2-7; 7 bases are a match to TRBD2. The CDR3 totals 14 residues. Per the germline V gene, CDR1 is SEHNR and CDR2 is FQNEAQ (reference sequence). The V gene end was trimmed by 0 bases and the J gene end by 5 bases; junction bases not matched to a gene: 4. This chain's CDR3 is CASSLARGSDEQYF. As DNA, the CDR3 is TGTGCCAGCAGCTTAGCGCGGGGGTCCGACGAGCAGTACTTC.

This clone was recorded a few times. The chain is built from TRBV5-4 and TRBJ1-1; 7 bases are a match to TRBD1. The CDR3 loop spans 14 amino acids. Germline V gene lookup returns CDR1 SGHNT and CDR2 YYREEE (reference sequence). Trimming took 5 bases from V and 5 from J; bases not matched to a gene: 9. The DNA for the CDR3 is TGTGCCAGCAGTCTCGACAGGGTGCAAACTGAAGCTTTCTTT. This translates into CASSLDRVQTEAFF.

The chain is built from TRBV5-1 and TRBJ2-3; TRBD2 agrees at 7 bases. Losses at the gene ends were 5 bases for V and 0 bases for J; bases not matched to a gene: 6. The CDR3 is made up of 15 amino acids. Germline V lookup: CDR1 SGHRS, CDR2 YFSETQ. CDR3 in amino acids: CASRRAGTSTDTQYF. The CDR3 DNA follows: TGCGCCAGCAGGAGAGCGGGGACTAGCACAGATACGCAGTATTTT.

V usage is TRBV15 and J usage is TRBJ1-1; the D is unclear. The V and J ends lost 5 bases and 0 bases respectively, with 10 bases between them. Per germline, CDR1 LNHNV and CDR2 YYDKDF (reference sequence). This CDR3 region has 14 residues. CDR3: CATSRGLLNTEAFF. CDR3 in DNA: TGTGCCACCAGCCGCGGACTGCTGAACACTGAAGCTTTCTTT.

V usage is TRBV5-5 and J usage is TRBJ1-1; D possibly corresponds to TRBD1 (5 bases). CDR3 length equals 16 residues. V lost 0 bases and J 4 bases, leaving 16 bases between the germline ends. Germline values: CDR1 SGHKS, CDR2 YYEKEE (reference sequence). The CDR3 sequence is CASSLVAGLRGTEAFF. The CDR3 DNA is TGTGCCAGCAGCTTGGTGGCAGGCCTTAGGGGCACTGAAGCTTTCTTT.

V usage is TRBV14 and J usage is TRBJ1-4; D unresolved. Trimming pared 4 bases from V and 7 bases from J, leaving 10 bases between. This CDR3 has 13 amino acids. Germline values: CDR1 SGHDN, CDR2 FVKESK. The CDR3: CASSLKHSEKLFF. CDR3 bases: TGTGCCAGCAGCCTAAAACACAGTGAAAAACTGTTTTTT.

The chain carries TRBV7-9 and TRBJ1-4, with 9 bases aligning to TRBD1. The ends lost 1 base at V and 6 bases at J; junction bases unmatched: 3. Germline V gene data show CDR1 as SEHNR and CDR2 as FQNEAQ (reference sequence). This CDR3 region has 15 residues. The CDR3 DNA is TGTGCCAGCAGCTTAGAGGGGACAGGGCATGAAAAACTGTTTTTT. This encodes CASSLEGTGHEKLFF.

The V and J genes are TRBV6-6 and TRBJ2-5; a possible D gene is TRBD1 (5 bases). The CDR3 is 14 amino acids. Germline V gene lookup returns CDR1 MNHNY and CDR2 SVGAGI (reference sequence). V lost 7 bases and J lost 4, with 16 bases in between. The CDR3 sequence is CASTIRTPSETQYF. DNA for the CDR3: TGTGCCAGCACCATAAGGACACCTTCAGAGACCCAGTACTTC.

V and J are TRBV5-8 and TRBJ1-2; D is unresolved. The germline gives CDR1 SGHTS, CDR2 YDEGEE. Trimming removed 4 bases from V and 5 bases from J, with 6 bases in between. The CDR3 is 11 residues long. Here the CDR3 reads CASSPGYGYTF. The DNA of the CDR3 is TGTGCCAGCAGCCCCGGGTATGGCTACACCTTC.

The chain's CDR3 is CASRTGINEKLFF. CDR3 nucleotides: TGTGCCAGCAGAACAGGGATTAATGAAAAACTGTTTTTT. V usage is TRBV6-1 and J usage is TRBJ1-4, with D possibly being TRBD1 (6 bases). CDR3 length: 13 amino acids. Germline values: CDR1 MNHNS, CDR2 SASEGT. With 6 bases removed from V and 4 bases from J, the gap between germline ends came to 9 bases.

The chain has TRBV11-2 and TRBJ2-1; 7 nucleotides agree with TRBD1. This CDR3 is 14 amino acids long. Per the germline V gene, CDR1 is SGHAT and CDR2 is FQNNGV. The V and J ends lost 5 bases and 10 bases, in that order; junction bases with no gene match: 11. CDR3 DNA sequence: TGTGCCAGCAGCCCCAACACAGGGGCAGAGGAGCAGTTCTTC. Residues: CASSPNTGAEEQFF.

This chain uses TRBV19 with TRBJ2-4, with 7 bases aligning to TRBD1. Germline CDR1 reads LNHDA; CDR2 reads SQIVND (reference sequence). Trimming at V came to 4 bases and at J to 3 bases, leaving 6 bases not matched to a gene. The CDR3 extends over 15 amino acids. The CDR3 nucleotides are TGTGCCAGTAGTACCGAGGGGACAGTCAAAAACATTCAGTACTTC. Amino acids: CASSTEGTVKNIQYF. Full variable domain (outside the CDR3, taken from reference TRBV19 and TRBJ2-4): DGGITQSPKYLFRKEGQNVTLSCEQNLNHDAMYWYRQDPGQGLRLIYYSQIVNDFQKGDIAEGYSVSREKKESFPLTVTSAQKNPTAFYLCASSTEGTVKNIQYFGAGTRLSVL.

DNA of the CDR3: TGTGCCAGCATGAGATCGAGTCTGAGAACCAACCCCTTACAAGAGACCCAGTACTTC. Protein: CASMRSSLRTNPLQETQYF. The chain employs TRBV28 and TRBJ2-5; D gene uncertain. V shed 7 bases and J shed 2 bases, with 29 bases lying between them. The CDR3 spans 19 residues. Germline CDR1 and CDR2: MDHEN and SYDVKM.

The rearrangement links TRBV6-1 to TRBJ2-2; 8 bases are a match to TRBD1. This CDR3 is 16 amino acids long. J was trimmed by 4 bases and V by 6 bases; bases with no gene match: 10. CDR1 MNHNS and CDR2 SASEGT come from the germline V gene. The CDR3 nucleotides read TGTGCCAGCAGAGAAACCGGGACAGGCCGCACCGGGGAGCTGTTTTTT. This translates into CASRETGTGRTGELFF.

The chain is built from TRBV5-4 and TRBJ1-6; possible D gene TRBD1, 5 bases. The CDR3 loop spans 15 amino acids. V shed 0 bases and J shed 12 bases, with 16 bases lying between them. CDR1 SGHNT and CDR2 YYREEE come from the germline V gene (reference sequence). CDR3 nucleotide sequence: TGTGCCAGCAGCTTGGCCCCTGGTAGTAGGGGACCCCTCCACTTT. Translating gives CASSLAPGSRGPLHF.

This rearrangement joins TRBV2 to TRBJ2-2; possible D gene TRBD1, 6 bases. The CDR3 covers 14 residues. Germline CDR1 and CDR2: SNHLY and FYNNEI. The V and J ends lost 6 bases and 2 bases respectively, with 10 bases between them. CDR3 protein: CASRYRVNTGELFF. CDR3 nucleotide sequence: TGTGCCAGCAGATACAGGGTTAACACCGGGGAGCTGTTTTTT.

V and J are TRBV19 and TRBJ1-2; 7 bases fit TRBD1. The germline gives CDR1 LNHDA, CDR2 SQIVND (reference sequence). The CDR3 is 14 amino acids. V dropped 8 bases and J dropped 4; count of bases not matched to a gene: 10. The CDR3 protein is CASSRTGFSYGYTF. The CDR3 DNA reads TGTGCCAGTTCTCGGACAGGCTTCTCCTATGGCTACACCTTC.

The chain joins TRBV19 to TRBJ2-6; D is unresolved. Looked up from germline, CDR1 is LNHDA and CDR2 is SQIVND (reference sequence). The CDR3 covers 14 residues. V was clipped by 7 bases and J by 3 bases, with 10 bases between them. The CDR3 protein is CASNGRGGANVLTF. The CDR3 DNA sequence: TGTGCCAGTAACGGCCGAGGTGGGGCCAACGTCCTGACTTTC.

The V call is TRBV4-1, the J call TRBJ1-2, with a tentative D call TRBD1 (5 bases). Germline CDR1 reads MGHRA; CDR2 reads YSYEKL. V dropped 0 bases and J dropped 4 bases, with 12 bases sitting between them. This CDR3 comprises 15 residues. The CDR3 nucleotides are TGCGCCAGCAGCCAAGAGGGGAGGGACCTCTATGGCTACACCTTC. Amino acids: CASSQEGRDLYGYTF.

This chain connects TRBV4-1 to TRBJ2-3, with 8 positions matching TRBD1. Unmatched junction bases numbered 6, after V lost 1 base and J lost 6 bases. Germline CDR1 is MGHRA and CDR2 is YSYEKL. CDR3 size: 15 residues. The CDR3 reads CASSQGTGSLDTQYF. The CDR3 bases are TGCGCCAGCAGCCAAGGGACAGGGTCGCTGGATACGCAGTATTTT.

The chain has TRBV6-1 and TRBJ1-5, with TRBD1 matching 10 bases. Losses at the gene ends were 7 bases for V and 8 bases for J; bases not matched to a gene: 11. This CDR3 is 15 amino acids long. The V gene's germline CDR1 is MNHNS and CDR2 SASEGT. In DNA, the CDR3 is TGTGCCAGCATTTTTCGGACAGGGGGTTTCGAGCCCCAGCATTTT. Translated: CASIFRTGGFEPQHF.

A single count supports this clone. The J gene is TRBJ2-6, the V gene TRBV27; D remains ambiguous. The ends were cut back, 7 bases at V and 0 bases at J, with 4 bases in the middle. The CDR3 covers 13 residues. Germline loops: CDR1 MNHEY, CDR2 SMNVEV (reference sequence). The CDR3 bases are TGTGCCAGCACCCGCTCTGGGGCCAACGTCCTGACTTTC. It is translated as CASTRSGANVLTF.

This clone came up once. The CDR3 DNA follows: TGTGCCAGCAGTGAAGCGCAGGGTCGGGAGCAGTACTTC. Protein product: CASSEAQGREQYF. The J gene is TRBJ2-7, the V gene TRBV6-1; maybe TRBD1 (5 bases). Per the germline V gene, CDR1 is MNHNS and CDR2 is SASEGT. Trimming left V 0 bases short and J 7 bases short, with 10 bases between. The length of the CDR3 is 13 residues.

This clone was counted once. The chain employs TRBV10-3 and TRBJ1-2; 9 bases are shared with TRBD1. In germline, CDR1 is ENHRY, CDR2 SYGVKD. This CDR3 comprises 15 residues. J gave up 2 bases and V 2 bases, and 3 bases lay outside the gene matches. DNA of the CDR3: TGTGCCATCAGTGAGGGGGGACAGGGAAACTATGGCTACACCTTC. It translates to CAISEGGQGNYGYTF.

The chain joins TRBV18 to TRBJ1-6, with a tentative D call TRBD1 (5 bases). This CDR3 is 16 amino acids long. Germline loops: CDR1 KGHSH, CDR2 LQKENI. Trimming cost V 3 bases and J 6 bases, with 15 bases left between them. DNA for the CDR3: TGTGCCAGCTCACCCAAGGGCAGGGCCCTTAATTCACCCCTCCACTTT. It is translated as CASSPKGRALNSPLHF.

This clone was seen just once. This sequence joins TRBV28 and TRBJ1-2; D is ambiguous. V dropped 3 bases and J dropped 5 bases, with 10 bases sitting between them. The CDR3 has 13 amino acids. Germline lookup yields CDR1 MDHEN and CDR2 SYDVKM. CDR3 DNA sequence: TGTGCCAGCAGTTTGACAAGCACATATGGCTACACCTTC. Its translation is CASSLTSTYGYTF.

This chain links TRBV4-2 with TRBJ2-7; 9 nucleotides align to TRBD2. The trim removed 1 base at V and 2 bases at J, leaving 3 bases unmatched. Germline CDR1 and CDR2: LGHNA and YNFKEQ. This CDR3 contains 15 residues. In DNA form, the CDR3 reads TGTGCCAGCAGCCAAGGGCTAGCGGGGACCTACGAGCAGTACTTC. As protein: CASSQGLAGTYEQYF.

Written as DNA, the CDR3 is TGTGCCAGCAGCCCGGGAGCCAGAGACAATCAGCCCCAGCATTTT. Translation: CASSPGARDNQPQHF. This chain connects TRBV7-9 to TRBJ1-5; D gene ambiguous. The CDR3 contains 15 residues. Trimming shortened V by 5 bases and J by 3 bases, and 14 bases separated the two germline ends. Germline CDR1 reads SEHNR; CDR2 reads FQNEAQ (reference sequence).

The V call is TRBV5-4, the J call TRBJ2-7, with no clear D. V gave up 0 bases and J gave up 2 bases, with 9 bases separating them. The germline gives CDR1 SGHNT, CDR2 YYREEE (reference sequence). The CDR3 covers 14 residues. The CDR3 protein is CASSLDSSTYEQYF. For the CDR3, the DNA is TGTGCCAGCAGCTTGGACTCATCAACCTACGAGCAGTACTTC.